This T cell receptor (beta chain) was profiled in a study of shared clonotypes between healthy human individuals (dated by TCRdb to 2019 to 2021). Concerning the study at large: The cohort included three men and a couple of women between 18 and 49 years of age. For each donor, three plates each were used for CD4 naive and CD4 memory, two plates were used for CD8 naive, and one plate was used for CD8 memory. To estimate repertoire size and how much clonotype sharing occurs between individuals, the study deeply sequenced the blood TCR repertoires of five or six healthy adults. To increase sequencing depth and limit assay-specific biases, different laboratories used diverse techniques to prepare libraries and sequence TCR repertoires. Each donor's leukapheresis produced roughly between about 0.8 and 10 billion PBMCs.

CDR1 LNHDA and CDR2 SQIVND were looked up in the germline V gene (reference sequence). The CDR3 runs 15 amino acids, cysteine and phenylalanine included. The entry retains the CDR3 DNA only, 45 bases that are in frame from base 1. V loses 1 base at its end and J loses 8 bases; junction bases beyond the gene matches: 7. Points on this clone: There is no known antigen for this receptor. It has no much larger one-base neighbor in the sample; base qualities were not kept.

What the authors observed across the whole study: Pairwise subsampling indicated that sequencing depth was expected to affect the degree of clonotype sharing among donors. Naive subsets generally had larger estimated clonotype richness than memory subsets. Across a handful of donors, approximately 4.6% of naive CD4, approximately 4% of naive CD8, roughly 2.3% of memory CD4, and about 0.44% of memory CD8 clonotypes were shared. Even with the large sequencing depth, rarefaction of the sorted-subset datasets indicated that sequencing was incomplete. Compared with non-shared clonotypes, the clonotypes found in all four sorted-subset donors had higher generation probabilities. Because the study included only a small number of donors, the genetic and exposure-history diversity represented was limited. Sampling was restricted to blood, and TCR repertoires in tissue are likely to differ from TCR repertoires in blood.

Using the deep immunoSEQ assay, TCR CDR3 regions were amplified from genomic DNA by multiplex PCR. Genomic DNA extracted from each cell subset was distributed evenly over all wells of several immunoSEQ 96-well plates, and each plate served as one replicate. For sorted subsets, each replicate PCR was loaded with approximately 190 ng genomic DNA, equivalent to approximately 33,000 T cell genomes. Purified libraries were measured with a Qubit 3.0 fluorometer, size-checked on a Bioanalyzer 2100, and measured again with the KAPA Library Quantification kit. A separate single-read 150-cycle Illumina NextSeq 550 flow cell was used to sequence each immunoSEQ 96-well plate. The authors' analysis ran thus. Because only junctional sequences without quality scores were contained in the immunoSEQ output, filtering matching that applied to full-length reads could not be performed. Sequences were annotated with PyIR, a Python wrapper for IgBLAST v1.9, and V/J genes and CDR3 were assigned using IMGT germline references. Reads were removed for weak V/J assignments (E-value above 1e-6), missing CDR3, stop codons, out-of-frame junctions, or ambiguous translated residues. V3J clonotypes were defined by identical inferred V gene, J gene, and CDR3 amino acid sequence. To compute the percentage overlap between repertoires, the number of shared unique clonotypes was divided by the size of the smaller repertoire. Three approaches were used to assess repertoire richness: RTK rarefaction, the Chao1 estimator, and Recon v2.1 estimates of unobserved clonotypes. Generation probabilities were computed with OLGA for all TCRbeta clonotypes obtained by the gDNA method from several donors. In TCRdb, the immuneACCESS table is reduced to in-frame sequences with V and J assigned. These tables do not hold every clone; where another copy was compared, an unresolved V gene accounts for under half, and the others remain unexplained. V and J calls and clone size come straight from that table; D and trimming were deduced from the DNA. This sample gives some 1.5 million clones in total; about 98% of them show up just once. Roughly 0.42% of the sample rests with the top ten.

Donors were healthy HIV-negative adults with no recently reported acute infections or vaccinations. Every donor was a Caucasian adult residing in Nashville, Tennessee, USA. CD4+ T cells were enriched by magnetic negative selection; naive cells were then positively selected on CD45RA, and the negative fraction formed the memory subset. After blood collection by leukapheresis, PBMCs were isolated using Ficoll-Histopaque density gradient centrifugation and then cryopreserved in the vapor phase of liquid nitrogen. Analytical flow cytometry was used to check the purity and quantity of every magnetically sorted T cell population. Genomic DNA was isolated from every sorted fraction and measured by UV absorbance on a Nanodrop 2000c.

The TCR was taken from a man under 40 in good health. Material: naive CD4+ T cells sorted from blood. The cell subset or site label of this sample denotes: CD45RA+ positively selected. The rearranged chain carries TRBV19 and TRBJ2-1; 8 bases in the junction line up with TRBD2. The DNA is TGTGCCAGTAGTATAGTAACCGGGAGGGGGGATGAGCAGTTCTTC. Translated, this is CASSIVTGRGDEQFF.